This T cell receptor (beta chain) was sequenced in a study of T-cell memory formation after mild COVID-19. The overall study: Largely, the TCR clusters proved donor specific. Study observations and caveats: Day 15 to 85 contracting clones showed balanced CD4/CD8; later expanders leaned CD4+.

Turning to this clonotype: Its specificity is unknown.

Trimming pared 2 bases from V and 0 bases from J, leaving 14 bases between. This CDR3 comprises 16 residues. Germline V gene lookup returns CDR1 SGHVS and CDR2 FQNEAQ. The 5'RACE method, run with constant-segment primers, produced TCR alpha and TCR beta cDNA libraries (carrying sample barcodes and UMIs). TCRdb re-called the 5' RACE reads through MiXCR, storing one row per CDR3 protein. The sample has 70,000 to 95,000 distinct CDR3 sequences, roughly 13% seen once; the top ten hold about 40%. The chain is built from TRBV7-8 and TRBJ2-7; D assignment may be TRBD1 or TRBD2 (5 bases each). The clonotype was recovered from a man aged 18 to 30 who had mild COVID-19 (a few samples of this study predate the infection). Cell type and time point are not known. The sequenced sample consisted of PBMCs or a T cell subset sorted from them (not recorded which). DNA of the CDR3: TGTGCCAGCAGCTTACCCATCGGGGCCCTCTCCTACGAGCAGTACTTC. Translated: CASSLPIGALSYEQYF. Complete variable domain (other parts from reference TRBV7-8 and TRBJ2-7): GAGVSQSPRYKVAKRGQDVALRCDPISGHVSLFWYQQALGQGPEFLTYFQNEAQLDKSGLPSDRFFAERPEGSVSTLKIQRTQQEDSAVYLCASSLPIGALSYEQYFGPGTRLTVT.